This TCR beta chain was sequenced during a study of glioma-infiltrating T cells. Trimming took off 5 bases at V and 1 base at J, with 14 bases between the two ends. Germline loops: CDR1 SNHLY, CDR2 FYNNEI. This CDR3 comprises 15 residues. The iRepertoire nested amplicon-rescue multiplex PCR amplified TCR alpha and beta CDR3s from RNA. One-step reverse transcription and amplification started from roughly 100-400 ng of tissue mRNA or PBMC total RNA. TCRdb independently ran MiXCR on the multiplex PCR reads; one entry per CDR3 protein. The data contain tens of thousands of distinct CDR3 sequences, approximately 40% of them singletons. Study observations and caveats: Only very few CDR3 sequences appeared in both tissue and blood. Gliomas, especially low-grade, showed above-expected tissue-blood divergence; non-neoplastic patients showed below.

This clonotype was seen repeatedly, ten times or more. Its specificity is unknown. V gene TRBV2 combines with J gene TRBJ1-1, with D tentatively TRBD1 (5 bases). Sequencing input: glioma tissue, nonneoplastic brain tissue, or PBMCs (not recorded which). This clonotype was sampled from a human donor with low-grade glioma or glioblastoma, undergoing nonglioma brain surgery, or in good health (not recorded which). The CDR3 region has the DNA TGTGCCAGCAGTCCAGACAGCAACGCGAACACTGAAGCTTTCTTT. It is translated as CASSPDSNANTEAFF.